The 9 T cell receptor beta chains below come from one sample, sequenced in a study of blood T cells in healthy people across ages. It was with a sample-barcoded 5' primer and a J-beta primer mix that a second PCR of roughly 7 to 12 cycles was run. A single record per CDR3 protein comes from TCRdb applying MiXCR to the 5' RACE reads. Of about 1.7 million distinct CDR3 sequences listed, 28% were seen once; the top ten hold less than 9.5%. The specimen sequenced was blood. The receptor set was obtained from a young woman in good health.

This chain joins TRBV14 and TRBJ1-4; 12 nucleotides agree with TRBD1. With V trimmed by 3 bases and J by 8 bases, 7 bases remained unmatched. The CDR3 totals 16 residues. Per germline, CDR1 SGHDN and CDR2 FVKESK. CDR3 coding DNA: TGTGCCAGCAGCCAGTCGATCGGGACAGGGGGCGAAAAACTGTTTTTT. Protein product: CASSQSIGTGGEKLFF.

This clonotype was detected a few times. CDR3 DNA: TGTGCCAGCAGCCCGCATGGAGGGCTGAATGAGCAGTTCTTC. It encodes CASSPHGGLNEQFF. This chain uses TRBV7-2 with TRBJ2-1; TRBD2 might be the D (6 bases). This CDR3 is built from 14 residues. V was shortened by 5 bases and J by 7 bases, with 15 bases between the two germline ends. CDR1 and CDR2 (germline): SGHTA, FQGNSA.

This clonotype appeared a few times. The rearrangement links TRBV9 to TRBJ2-1; TRBD2 matches 8 bases. The V and J ends lost 1 base and 13 bases, in that order; junction bases with no gene match: 4. Germline-derived CDR1 and CDR2 are SGDLS and YYNGEE. This CDR3 spans 12 amino acids. The CDR3 bases are TGTGCCAGCAGCGTATCGAGCGGGGGACAGTTCTTC. Translating it yields CASSVSSGGQFF. The variable domain in full, completed from reference TRBV9 and TRBJ2-1, reads DSGVTQTPKHLITATGQRVTLRCSPRSGDLSVYWYQQSLDQGLQFLIQYYNGEERAKGNILERFSAQQFPDLHSELNLSSLELGDSALYFCASSVSSGGQFFGPGTRLTVL.

This clonotype was detected only once. The chain links TRBV5-4 to TRBJ2-4; 7 bases align to TRBD1. The last part of the DNA fits TRBJ2-7 better; the J call may be wrong. Germline CDR1 SGHNT, CDR2 YYREEE (reference sequence). The CDR3 loop spans 14 amino acids. CDR3 DNA: TGTGCCAGCAGCCCGGGACAGAACAATTACGAGCAGTACTTC. This translates into CASSPGQNNYEQYF.

This clonotype was seen a handful of times. This rearrangement joins TRBV9 to TRBJ2-5, with 11 bases that match TRBD2. The CDR3 runs to 18 residues. With 3 bases clipped from V and 3 bases from J, the junction kept 13 bases outside the gene matches. The germline V gene encodes CDR1 SGDLS and CDR2 YYNGEE. In DNA form, the CDR3 reads TGTGCCAGCAGCGCTGGGACTAGCGGAGGGAGCACCGAAGAGACCCAGTACTTC. Its translation is CASSAGTSGGSTEETQYF.

The chain joins TRBV5-5 to TRBJ1-5, with D possibly matching TRBD1 (6 bases). The germline V gene has CDR1 SGHKS and CDR2 YYEKEE (reference sequence). Trimming took 0 bases from V and 5 from J, leaving 9 bases between them. CDR3 length equals 14 residues. Here the CDR3 reads CASSLGTEYQPQHF. The CDR3 DNA is TGTGCCAGCAGCTTGGGGACAGAGTATCAGCCCCAGCATTTT.

This clonotype was counted only a few times. The V gene is TRBV6-1, the J gene TRBJ2-7; D perhaps matches TRBD1 (6 bases). The CDR3 covers 13 residues. Trimming removed 5 bases from V and 2 bases from J, with 10 bases in between. Per germline, CDR1 MNHNS and CDR2 SASEGT. CDR3 amino acids: CASSSHRAYEQYF. The CDR3 DNA sequence: TGTGCCAGCAGTTCTCACAGGGCCTACGAGCAGTACTTC.

This clonotype was counted only a few times. J is TRBJ1-2 and V is TRBV6-1; 8 nucleotides match TRBD1. The CDR3 has 16 amino acids. The junction had 14 bases not matched to a gene; V was cut back by 11 bases and J by 0 bases. Germline CDR1 reads MNHNS; CDR2 reads SASEGT. The CDR3 is CAGSKGKDRANYGYTF. The CDR3 DNA reads TGTGCCGGCTCAAAGGGGAAGGACAGGGCTAACTATGGCTACACCTTC.

Note on this clonotype: An end of the junction differs from the germline gene, which may be a read error. The rearrangement uses TRBV7-2 and TRBJ2-1, with D unclear. Germline V lookup: CDR1 SGHTA, CDR2 FQGNSA. The CDR3 runs 11 residues. The CDR3 region has the DNA TGTGTCAGCAGCTTGTACAATGAGCAGTTCTTC. Translating it yields CVSSLYNEQFF. The complete variable domain, with remaining parts taken from reference TRBV7-2 and TRBJ2-1, reads GAGVSQSPSNKVTEKGKDVELRCDPISGHTALYWYRQSLGQGLEFLIYFQGNSAPDKSGLPSDRFSAERTGGSVSTLTIQRTQQEDSAVYLCVSSLYNEQFFGPGTRLTVL.